This T cell receptor beta chain appears in the sequencing data of a study of cytomegalovirus exposure and HLA in healthy donors. Turning to the study itself: Most genotyped donors, about four fifths of more than 300, had Caucasian-associated genetic ancestry.

Vbeta (60) and Jbeta (13) primers were used in the PCR. Profiled with immunoSEQ multiplex PCR; TCRdb holds only in-frame clones, not every one. The sample yields about 57,000 clones, 80% seen once. Germline V CDR1 and CDR2: SGHAT, FQNNGV. The junction had 4 bases not matched to a gene; V was cut back by 1 base and J by 4 bases. The CDR3 totals 15 residues. Findings of the study overall: Whilst most TCR sequences proved rare, a subset of public TCRs occurred across many donors. HLA allele associations emerged for 16,951 TCR beta sequences in a later analysis, at 0.05 false discovery rate. Looking again later, the authors saw that most CMV-associated TCR beta chains seemed HLA-restricted.

This clone occurred once. Its antigen is currently unknown. At the DNA level, this CDR3 is encoded by other sequences in the same sample as well. The chain recombines TRBV11-2 with TRBJ1-1; 9 nucleotides align to TRBD1. Sequenced material: PBMCs. This receptor was identified in a male donor in good health and CMV-seronegative. The CDR3 DNA reads TGTGCCAGCAGCTTAGGGACAGGGGAGGTCACTGAAGCTTTCTTT. Translating gives CASSLGTGEVTEAFF.